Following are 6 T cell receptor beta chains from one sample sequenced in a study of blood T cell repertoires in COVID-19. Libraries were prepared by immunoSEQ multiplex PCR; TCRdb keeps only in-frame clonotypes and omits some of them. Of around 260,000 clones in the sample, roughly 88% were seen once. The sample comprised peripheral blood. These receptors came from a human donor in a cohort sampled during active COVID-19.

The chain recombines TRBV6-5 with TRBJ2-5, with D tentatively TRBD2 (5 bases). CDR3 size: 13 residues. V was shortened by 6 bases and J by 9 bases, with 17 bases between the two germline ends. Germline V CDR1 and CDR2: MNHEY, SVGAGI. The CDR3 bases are TGTGCCAGCAGGTGGAGCGGCCCCGAGGCCCAGTACTTC. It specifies CASRWSGPEAQYF.

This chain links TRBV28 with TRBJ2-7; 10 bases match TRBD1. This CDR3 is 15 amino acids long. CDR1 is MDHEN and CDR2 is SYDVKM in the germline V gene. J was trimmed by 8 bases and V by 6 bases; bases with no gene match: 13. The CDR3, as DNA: TGTGCCAGCAGCTCCCCCGGGACAGGGGTCTCACAGCAGTACTTC. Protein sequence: CASSSPGTGVSQQYF.

The DNA for the CDR3 is TGTGCCAGTAGTATAGGATCAGGGTTGGAGCAGTACTTC. This codes for CASSIGSGLEQYF. The V call is TRBV19, the J call TRBJ2-7; a weak D match, TRBD1 (5 bases). From germline, CDR1 is LNHDA and CDR2 SQIVND (reference sequence). Trimming removed 1 base from V and 7 bases from J, with 11 bases in between. This CDR3 is 13 amino acids long.

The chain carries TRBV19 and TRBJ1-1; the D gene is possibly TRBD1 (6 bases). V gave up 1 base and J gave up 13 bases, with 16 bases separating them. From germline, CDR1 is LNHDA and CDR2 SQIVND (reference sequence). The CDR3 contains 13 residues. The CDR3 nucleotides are TGTGCCAGTAGTATAGGTCAGTCGGGAGGGGGTTTCTTT. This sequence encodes CASSIGQSGGGFF.

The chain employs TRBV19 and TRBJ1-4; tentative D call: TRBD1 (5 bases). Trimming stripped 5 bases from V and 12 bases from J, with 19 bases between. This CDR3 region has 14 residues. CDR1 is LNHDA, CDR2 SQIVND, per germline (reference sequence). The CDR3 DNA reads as TGTGCCAGTAGTCTCCAACGGGAGGGGACCCAACTGTTTTTT. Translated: CASSLQREGTQLFF.

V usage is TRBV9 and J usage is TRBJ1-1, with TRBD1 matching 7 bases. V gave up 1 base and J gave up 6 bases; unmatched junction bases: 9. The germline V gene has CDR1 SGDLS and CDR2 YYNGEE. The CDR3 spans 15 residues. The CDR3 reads CASSVSGTVTPEAFF. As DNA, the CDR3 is TGTGCCAGCAGCGTATCGGGGACAGTGACTCCTGAAGCTTTCTTT.